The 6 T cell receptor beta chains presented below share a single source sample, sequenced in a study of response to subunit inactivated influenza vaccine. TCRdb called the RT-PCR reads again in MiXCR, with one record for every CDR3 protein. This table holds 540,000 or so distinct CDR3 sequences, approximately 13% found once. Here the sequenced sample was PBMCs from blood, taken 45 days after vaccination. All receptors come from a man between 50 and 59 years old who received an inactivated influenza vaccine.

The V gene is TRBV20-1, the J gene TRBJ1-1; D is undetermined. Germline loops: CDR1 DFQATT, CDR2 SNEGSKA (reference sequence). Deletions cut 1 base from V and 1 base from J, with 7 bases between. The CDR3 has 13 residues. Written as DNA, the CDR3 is TGCAGTGCTAGAGTAATGGGGAACACTGAAGCTTTCTTT. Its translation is CSARVMGNTEAFF.

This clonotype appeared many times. CDR3 amino acids: CASSLAAEQFF. The DNA of the CDR3 is TGCGCCAGCAGCTTGGCCGCTGAGCAGTTCTTC. The rearrangement links TRBV5-1 to TRBJ2-1; D is ambiguous. CDR3 length equals 11 residues. Germline loops: CDR1 SGHRS, CDR2 YFSETQ. Deletions cut 0 bases from V and 9 bases from J, with 4 bases between.

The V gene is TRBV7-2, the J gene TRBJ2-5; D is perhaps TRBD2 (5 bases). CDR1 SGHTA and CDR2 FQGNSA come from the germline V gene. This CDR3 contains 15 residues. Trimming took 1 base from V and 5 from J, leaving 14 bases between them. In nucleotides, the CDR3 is TGTGCCAGCAGCTTAGTTAGAGGGTGGGTTGAGACCCAGTACTTC. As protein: CASSLVRGWVETQYF.

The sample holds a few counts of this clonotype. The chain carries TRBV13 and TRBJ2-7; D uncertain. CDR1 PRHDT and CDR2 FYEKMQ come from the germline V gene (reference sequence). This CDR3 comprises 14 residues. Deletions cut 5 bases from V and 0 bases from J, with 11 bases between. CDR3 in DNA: TGTGCCAGCAGCCCCAGAGAGAACTCCTACGAGCAGTACTTC. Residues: CASSPRENSYEQYF. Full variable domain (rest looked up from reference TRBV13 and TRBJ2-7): AAGVIQSPRHLIKEKRETATLKCYPIPRHDTVYWYQQGPGQDPQFLISFYEKMQSDKGSIPDRFSAQQFSDYHSELNMSSLELGDSALYFCASSPRENSYEQYFGPGTRLTVT.

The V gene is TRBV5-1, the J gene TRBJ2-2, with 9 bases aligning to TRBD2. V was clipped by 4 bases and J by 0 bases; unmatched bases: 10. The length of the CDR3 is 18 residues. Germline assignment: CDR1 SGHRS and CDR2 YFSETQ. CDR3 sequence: CASSRRTSASTNTGELFF. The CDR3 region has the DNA TGCGCCAGCAGCCGCCGGACTAGCGCATCGACGAACACCGGGGAGCTGTTTTTT.

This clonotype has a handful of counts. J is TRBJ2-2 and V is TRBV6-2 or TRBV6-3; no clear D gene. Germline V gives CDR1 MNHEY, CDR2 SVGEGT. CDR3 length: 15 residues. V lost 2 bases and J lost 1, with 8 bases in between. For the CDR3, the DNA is TGTGCCAGCAGTTACCCGATTATGAACACCGGGGAGCTGTTTTTT. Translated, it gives CASSYPIMNTGELFF.